This is a list of T cell receptor beta chains from one sample in a study of T cell repertoires in cytomegalovirus infection. These TCRs' antigens remain unknown. TCRdb re-called the reads through MiXCR, storing one row per CDR3 protein. The sample has roughly 730,000 distinct CDR3 sequences; about 30% are singletons. The sample consisted of cultured PBMCs, taken from culture after CMV antigen stimulation. These receptors were obtained from a human donor in good health (CMV status not recorded). Some clones in this sample may be carry-over from other donors' samples. The conserved cysteine and the conserved F or W are not part of the CDR3 here.

v_gene	j_gene	CDR3aa
TRBV28	TRBJ1-4	ASSLGSQGPHNEKLF
TRBV11-2	TRBJ2-5	ASSLMREGKTQY
TRBV7-2	TRBJ1-3	ASSPQHSGNTIY
TRBV6-8	TRBJ1-3	ASSYLSSGNTIY
TRBV6-1	TRBJ2-1	ASSDRPGTGFTNEQF
TRBV6-2/TRBV6-3	TRBJ1-2	ASRPFRDGNYGYT
TRBV11-2	TRBJ2-2	ASSLDPRELELF
TRBV6-6	TRBJ2-7	ASSYRPGGPYEQY
TRBV18	TRBJ1-1	ASSPGASNTEAF
TRBV7-2	TRBJ2-1	ASTRTGTGRNEQF
TRBV27	TRBJ2-3	ASSLDERGFGTDTQY
TRBV2	TRBJ1-1	ASRITTGATEAF
TRBV27	TRBJ1-1	ASTPAQGLYTEAF
TRBV2	TRBJ1-1	ASKRGVWEQAF
TRBV30	TRBJ1-1	AWSPRWSGENEAF
TRBV6-1	TRBJ2-3	ASSASDADTQY
TRBV27	TRBJ1-3	ASSLYTGADTIY
TRBV2	TRBJ2-3	ASSGSGGSTDTQY
TRBV7-4	TRBJ2-3	ASSLDDSSTPGY
TRBV7-2	TRBJ2-5	ASSWGAEYQETQY
TRBV20-1	TRBJ1-1	SATTGTGGKGTEAF
TRBV2	TRBJ1-5	ASSEALEDQPQH